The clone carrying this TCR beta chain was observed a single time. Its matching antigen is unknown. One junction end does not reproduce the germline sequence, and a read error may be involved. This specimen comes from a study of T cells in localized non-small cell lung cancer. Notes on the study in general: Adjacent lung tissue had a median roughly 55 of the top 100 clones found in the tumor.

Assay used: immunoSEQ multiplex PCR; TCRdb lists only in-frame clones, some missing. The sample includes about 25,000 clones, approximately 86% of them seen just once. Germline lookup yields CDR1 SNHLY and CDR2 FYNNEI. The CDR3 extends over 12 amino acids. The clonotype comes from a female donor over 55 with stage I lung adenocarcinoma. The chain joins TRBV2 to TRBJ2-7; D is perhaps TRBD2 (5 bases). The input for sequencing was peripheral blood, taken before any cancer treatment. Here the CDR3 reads CASLWTTGLRVF. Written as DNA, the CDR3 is TGTGCCAGCCTCTGGACGACCGGGTTGCGGGTCTTC.